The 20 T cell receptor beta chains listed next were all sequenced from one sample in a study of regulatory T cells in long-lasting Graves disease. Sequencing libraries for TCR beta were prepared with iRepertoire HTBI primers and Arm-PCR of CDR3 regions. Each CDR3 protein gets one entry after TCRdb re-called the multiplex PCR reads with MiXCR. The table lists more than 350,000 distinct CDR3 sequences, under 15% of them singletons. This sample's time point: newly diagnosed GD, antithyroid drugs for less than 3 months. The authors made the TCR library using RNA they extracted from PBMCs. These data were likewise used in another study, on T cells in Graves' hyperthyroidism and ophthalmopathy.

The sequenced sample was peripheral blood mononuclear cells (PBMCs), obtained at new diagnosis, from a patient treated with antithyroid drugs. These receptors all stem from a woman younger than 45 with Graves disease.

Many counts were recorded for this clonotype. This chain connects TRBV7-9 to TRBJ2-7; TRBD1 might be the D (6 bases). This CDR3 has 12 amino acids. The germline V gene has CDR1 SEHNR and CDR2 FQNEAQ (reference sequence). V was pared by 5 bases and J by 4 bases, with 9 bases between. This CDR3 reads CASSRTVYEQYF. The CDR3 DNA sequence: TGTGCCAGCAGCCGGACAGTGTACGAGCAGTACTTC.

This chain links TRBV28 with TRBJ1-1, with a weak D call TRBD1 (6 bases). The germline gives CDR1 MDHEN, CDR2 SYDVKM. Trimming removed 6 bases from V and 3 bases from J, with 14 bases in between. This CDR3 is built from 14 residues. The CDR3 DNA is TGTGCCAGCAGCGAGGGGGGAGGGGACACTGAAGCTTTCTTT. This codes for CASSEGGGDTEAFF. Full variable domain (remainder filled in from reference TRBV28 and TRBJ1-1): DVKVTQSSRYLVKRTGEKVFLECVQDMDHENMFWYRQDPGLGLRLIYFSYDVKMKEKGDIPEGYSVSREKKERFSLILESASTNQTSMYLCASSEGGGDTEAFFGQGTRLTVV.

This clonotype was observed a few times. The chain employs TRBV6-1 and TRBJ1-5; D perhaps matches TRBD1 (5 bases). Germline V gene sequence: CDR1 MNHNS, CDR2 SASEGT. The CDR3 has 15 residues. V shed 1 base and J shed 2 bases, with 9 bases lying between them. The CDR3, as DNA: TGTGCCAGCAGTGAAGACTGGGGGGGCAATCAGCCCCAGCATTTT. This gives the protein CASSEDWGGNQPQHF.

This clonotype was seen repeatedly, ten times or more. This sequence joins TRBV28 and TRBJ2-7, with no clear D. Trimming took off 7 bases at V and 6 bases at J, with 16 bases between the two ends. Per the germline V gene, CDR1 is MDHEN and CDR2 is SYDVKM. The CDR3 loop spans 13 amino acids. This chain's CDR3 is CASTLSVRLEQYF. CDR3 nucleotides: TGTGCCAGCACCTTGTCTGTAAGGCTCGAGCAGTACTTC.

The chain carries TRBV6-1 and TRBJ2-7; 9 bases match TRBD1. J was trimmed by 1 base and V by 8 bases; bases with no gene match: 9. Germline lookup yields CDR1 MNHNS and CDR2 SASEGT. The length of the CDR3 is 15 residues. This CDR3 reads CASLNVGQGSYEQYF. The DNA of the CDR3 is TGTGCCAGCCTAAATGTCGGACAGGGGTCCTACGAGCAGTACTTC.

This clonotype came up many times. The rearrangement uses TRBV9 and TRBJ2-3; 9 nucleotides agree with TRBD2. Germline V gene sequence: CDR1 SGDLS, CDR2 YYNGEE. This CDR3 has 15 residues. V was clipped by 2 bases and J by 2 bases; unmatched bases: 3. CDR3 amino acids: CASSVAGGFTDTQYF. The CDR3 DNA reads TGTGCCAGCAGCGTGGCGGGAGGGTTCACAGATACGCAGTATTTT.

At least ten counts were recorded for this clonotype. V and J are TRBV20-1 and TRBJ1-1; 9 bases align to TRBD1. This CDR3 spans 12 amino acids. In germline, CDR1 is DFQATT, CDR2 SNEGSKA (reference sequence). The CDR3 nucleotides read TGCAGCGAAACAGGGGGCAGGACTGAAGCTTTCTTT. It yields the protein CSETGGRTEAFF.

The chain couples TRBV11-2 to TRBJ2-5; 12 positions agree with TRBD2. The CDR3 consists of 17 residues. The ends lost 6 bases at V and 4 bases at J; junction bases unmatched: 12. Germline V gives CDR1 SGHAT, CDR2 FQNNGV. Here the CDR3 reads CASSLWASGRAIETQYF. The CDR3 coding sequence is TGTGCCAGCAGTTTATGGGCTAGCGGGAGGGCCATAGAGACCCAGTACTTC.

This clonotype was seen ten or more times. CDR3 in amino acids: CASSPYPWGNTEAFF. For the CDR3, the DNA is TGTGCCAGCAGCCCATACCCTTGGGGAAACACTGAAGCTTTCTTT. The chain combines TRBV7-3 with TRBJ1-1; no clear D. CDR3 length equals 15 residues. The V gene lost 5 bases and the J gene lost 2 bases, with 15 bases spanning the gap. Germline V gene lookup returns CDR1 SGHTA and CDR2 FQGTGA.

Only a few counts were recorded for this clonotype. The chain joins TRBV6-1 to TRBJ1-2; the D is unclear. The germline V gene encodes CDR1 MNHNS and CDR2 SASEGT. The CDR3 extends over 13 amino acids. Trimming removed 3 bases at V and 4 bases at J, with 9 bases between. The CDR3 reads CASSDGRIYGYTF. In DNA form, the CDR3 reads TGTGCCAGCAGTGATGGGCGGATCTATGGCTACACCTTC.

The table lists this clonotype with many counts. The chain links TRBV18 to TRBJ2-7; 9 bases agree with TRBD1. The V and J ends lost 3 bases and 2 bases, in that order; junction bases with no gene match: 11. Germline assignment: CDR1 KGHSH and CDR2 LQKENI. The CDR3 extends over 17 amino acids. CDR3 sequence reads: CASSPRDRVWGTYEQYF. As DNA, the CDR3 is TGTGCCAGCTCACCCCGGGACAGGGTCTGGGGCACCTACGAGCAGTACTTC.

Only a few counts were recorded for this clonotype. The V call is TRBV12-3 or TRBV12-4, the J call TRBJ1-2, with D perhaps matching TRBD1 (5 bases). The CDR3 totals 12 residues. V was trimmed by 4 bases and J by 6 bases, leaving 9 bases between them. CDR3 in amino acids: CASSSGRHGYTF. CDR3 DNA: TGTGCCAGCAGTTCGGGGCGACATGGCTACACCTTC.

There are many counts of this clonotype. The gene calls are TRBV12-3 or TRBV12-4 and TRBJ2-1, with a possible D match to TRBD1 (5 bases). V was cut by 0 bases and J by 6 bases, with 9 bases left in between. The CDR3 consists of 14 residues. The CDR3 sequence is CASSLAIRVNEQFF. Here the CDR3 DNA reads TGTGCCAGCAGTTTAGCCATCAGGGTCAATGAGCAGTTCTTC.

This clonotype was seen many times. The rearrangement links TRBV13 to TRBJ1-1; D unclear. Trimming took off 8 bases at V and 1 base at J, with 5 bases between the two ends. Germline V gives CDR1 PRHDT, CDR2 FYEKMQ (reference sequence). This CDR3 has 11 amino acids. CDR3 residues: CASPENTEAFF. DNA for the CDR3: TGTGCCAGCCCGGAGAACACTGAAGCTTTCTTT.

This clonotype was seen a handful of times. CDR3 in DNA: TGTGCCAGCAGCGTATCTGGGGTGGAGGGCTACACCTTC. It yields the protein CASSVSGVEGYTF. This chain joins TRBV9 and TRBJ1-2; D ambiguous. The CDR3 extends over 13 amino acids. Germline CDR1 SGDLS, CDR2 YYNGEE. The V end was cut by 1 base, the J end by 8 bases, with 12 bases between.

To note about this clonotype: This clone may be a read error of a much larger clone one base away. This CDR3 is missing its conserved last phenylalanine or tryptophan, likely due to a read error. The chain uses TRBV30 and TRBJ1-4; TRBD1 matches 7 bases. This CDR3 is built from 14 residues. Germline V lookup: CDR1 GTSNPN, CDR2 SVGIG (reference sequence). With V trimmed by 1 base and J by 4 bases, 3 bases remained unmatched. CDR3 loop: CAWSGDSRNEKLFS. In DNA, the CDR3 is TGTGCCTGGAGTGGGGACAGCCGTAATGAAAAACTGTTTTCT.

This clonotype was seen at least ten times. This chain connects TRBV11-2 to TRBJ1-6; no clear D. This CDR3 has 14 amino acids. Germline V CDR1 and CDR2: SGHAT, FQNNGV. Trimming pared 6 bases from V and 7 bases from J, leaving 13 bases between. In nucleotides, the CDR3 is TGTGCCAGCAGTCTCGCAGGATTAAATTCACCCCTCCACTTT. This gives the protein CASSLAGLNSPLHF.

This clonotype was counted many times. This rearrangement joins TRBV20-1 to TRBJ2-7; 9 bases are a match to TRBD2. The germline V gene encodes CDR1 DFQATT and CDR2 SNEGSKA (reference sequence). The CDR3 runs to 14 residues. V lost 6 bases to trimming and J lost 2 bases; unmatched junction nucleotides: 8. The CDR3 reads CSALTAGGPYEQYF. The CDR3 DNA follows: TGCAGTGCCCTGACGGCGGGAGGGCCCTACGAGCAGTACTTC.

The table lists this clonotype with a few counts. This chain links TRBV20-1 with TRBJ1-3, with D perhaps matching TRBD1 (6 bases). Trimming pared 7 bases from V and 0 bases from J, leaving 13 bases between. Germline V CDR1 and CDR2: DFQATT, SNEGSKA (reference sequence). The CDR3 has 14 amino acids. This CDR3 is CSGRGGNSGNTIYF. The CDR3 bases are TGCAGTGGGAGGGGGGGGAACTCTGGAAACACCATATATTTT.

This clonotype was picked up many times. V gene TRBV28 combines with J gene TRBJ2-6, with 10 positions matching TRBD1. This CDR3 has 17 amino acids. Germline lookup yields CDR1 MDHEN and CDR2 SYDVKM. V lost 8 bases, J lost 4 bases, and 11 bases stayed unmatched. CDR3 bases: TGTGCCAGCCGACAACCGGGACAGGGGCTCGGGGCCAACGTCCTGACTTTC. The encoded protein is CASRQPGQGLGANVLTF.